This is a list of T cell receptor beta chains from one sample in a study of shared clonotypes between healthy human individuals. Clones were sequenced by immunoSEQ multiplex PCR, and TCRdb holds only the in-frame ones, with some missing. The sample carries around 2.1 million clones, roughly 95% recorded once. Sequenced: naive CD4+ T cells sorted from blood. Receptors originate from a man aged 18 to 29 in good health. Both conserved end residues are part of each CDR3. Each record gives: CDR3 length, J gene, clone size, D gene, V gene, CDR3 DNA, CDR3 protein. A D gene is named only where the DNA matches it firmly. The size field is filled for only some rows; it gives once, few, many or a size class.

length: 13; J: TRBJ2-5; size: -; D: -; V: TRBV7-6; DNA: TGTGCCAGCAGCCAGGGGTTTCAAGAGACCCAGTACTTC; CDR3: CASSQGFQETQYF
length: 13; J: TRBJ2-1; size: -; D: -; V: TRBV6-1; DNA: TGTGCCAGCTGTTCCGACAGAGACAATGAGCAGTTCTTC; CDR3: CASCSDRDNEQFF
length: 15; J: TRBJ1-1; size: -; D: -; V: TRBV10-3; DNA: TGTGCCATCAGGGTTCTCGACAGCATGAACACTGAAGCTTTCTTT; CDR3: CAIRVLDSMNTEAFF
length: 15; J: TRBJ2-3; size: -; D: TRBD2; V: TRBV5-1; DNA: TGCGCCAGCAGCCGAACTAGCGGGGGCACAGATACGCAGTATTTT; CDR3: CASSRTSGGTDTQYF
length: 15; J: TRBJ2-7; size: -; D: -; V: TRBV15; DNA: TGTGCCACCAGCAGAGTGCTAGTTAGCTCCTACGAGCAGTACTTC; CDR3: CATSRVLVSSYEQYF
length: 15; J: TRBJ1-3; size: once; D: TRBD1; V: TRBV6-5; DNA: TGTGCCAGCAGTTACTCCGGGACAGGGGAGAACACCATATATTTT; CDR3: CASSYSGTGENTIYF
length: 15; J: TRBJ2-7; size: once; D: -; V: TRBV27; DNA: TGTGCCAGCAGTTTACGGCTAGCGCTCTCCTACGAGCAGTACTTC; CDR3: CASSLRLALSYEQYF
length: 13; J: TRBJ2-5; size: -; D: -; V: TRBV10-2; DNA: TGCGCCAGCAGAACAGGCGTCCAAGAGACCCAGTACTTC; CDR3: CASRTGVQETQYF
length: 14; J: TRBJ2-7; size: -; D: TRBD2; V: TRBV5-1; DNA: TGCGCCAGCAGCTTGGGGGACTACCTCTACGAGCAGTACTTC; CDR3: CASSLGDYLYEQYF
length: 11; J: TRBJ2-5; size: -; D: -; V: TRBV11-2; DNA: TGTGCCAGCAGCTCCGGCCCCGGCAAGTACTTC; CDR3: CASSSGPGKYF
length: 17; J: TRBJ1-3; size: -; D: -; V: TRBV11-2; DNA: TGTGCCAGCAGCTTAGATAACCCACGGGACTCTGGAAACACCATATATTTT; CDR3: CASSLDNPRDSGNTIYF
length: 16; J: TRBJ2-3; size: once; D: -; V: TRBV6-1; DNA: TGTGCCAGCAGTGATCAAGGACGGGCAAACGGAGATACGCAGTATTTT; CDR3: CASSDQGRANGDTQYF
length: 15; J: TRBJ2-7; size: once; D: TRBD1; V: TRBV7-8; DNA: TGTGCCAGCAGCCTCCGGACAGGGCTAAACTACGAGCAGTACTTC; CDR3: CASSLRTGLNYEQYF
length: 15; J: TRBJ1-6; size: -; D: -; V: TRBV28; DNA: TGTGCCAGCAGTAGGAGCGGCTCCTATAATTCACCCCTCCACTTT; CDR3: CASSRSGSYNSPLHF
length: 15; J: TRBJ2-7; size: -; D: TRBD1; V: TRBV11-2; DNA: TGTGCCAGCAGCTTAGGATCCGGACAGGTCTACGAGCAGTACTTC; CDR3: CASSLGSGQVYEQYF
length: 12; J: TRBJ2-3; size: once; D: -; V: TRBV5-4; DNA: TGTGCCAGCAGCTTCAGTACAGATACGCAGTATTTT; CDR3: CASSFSTDTQYF
length: 14; J: TRBJ2-3; size: -; D: -; V: TRBV11-2; DNA: TGTGCCAGCAGCCGGGGACGTTTCACAGATACGCAGTATTTT; CDR3: CASSRGRFTDTQYF
length: 13; J: TRBJ2-5; size: -; D: TRBD1; V: TRBV6-5; DNA: TGTGCCAGCAGTTACCGGGACAGGGGTACCCAGTACTTC; CDR3: CASSYRDRGTQYF
length: 14; J: TRBJ2-5; size: -; D: TRBD2; V: TRBV5-1; DNA: TGCGCCAGCAGCTTAGCGGGAGGGCAGGAGACCCAGTACTTC; CDR3: CASSLAGGQETQYF
length: 15; J: TRBJ2-1; size: once; D: TRBD2; V: TRBV5-4; DNA: TGTGCCAGCAGCTTGAGGACTAGGAATTACAATGAGCAGTTCTTC; CDR3: CASSLRTRNYNEQFF
length: 15; J: TRBJ2-1; size: -; D: -; V: TRBV7-2; DNA: TGTGCCAGCAGCCTAACGCTGGGACGCCCCGCTGTGCAGTTCTTC; CDR3: CASSLTLGRPAVQFF
length: 16; J: TRBJ2-7; size: -; D: TRBD1; V: TRBV28; DNA: TGTGCCAGCAGTCCGTGGACCGGGACAGGGGTCCACGAGCAGTACTTC; CDR3: CASSPWTGTGVHEQYF
length: 11; J: TRBJ2-7; size: -; D: TRBD1; V: TRBV30; DNA: TGTGCCTGGAGTGTGACAGGGGGGCAGTACTTC; CDR3: CAWSVTGGQYF
length: 15; J: TRBJ2-3; size: -; D: -; V: TRBV11-2; DNA: TGTGCCAGCAGCTTTCTCGCTAGCGGCACAGATACGCAGTATTTT; CDR3: CASSFLASGTDTQYF
length: 13; J: TRBJ1-5; size: once; D: -; V: TRBV10-3; DNA: TGTGCCATTGCGCGACAGGCAGATCAGCCCCAGCATTTT; CDR3: CAIARQADQPQHF
length: 15; J: TRBJ2-1; size: -; D: TRBD1; V: TRBV5-5; DNA: TGTGCCAGCAGCCTGGATGGGGACAGGGTGGATGAGCAGTTCTTC; CDR3: CASSLDGDRVDEQFF
length: 17; J: TRBJ2-2; size: -; D: -; V: TRBV11-3; DNA: TGTGCCAGCAGCTCCGACTCGGACAGTACGAACACCGGGGAGCTGTTTTTT; CDR3: CASSSDSDSTNTGELFF
length: 13; J: TRBJ1-1; size: -; D: -; V: TRBV29-1; DNA: TGCAGCGTTGAAGGGGATGCGGACACTGAAGCTTTCTTT; CDR3: CSVEGDADTEAFF
length: 13; J: TRBJ2-7; size: -; D: -; V: TRBV5-1; DNA: TGCGCCAGCAGCACCGGGCTAACCTACGAGCAGTACTTC; CDR3: CASSTGLTYEQYF
length: 14; J: TRBJ1-5; size: few; D: -; V: TRBV7-9; DNA: TGTGCCAGCAGCTTGACAGAGAGCAATCAGCCCCAGCATTTT; CDR3: CASSLTESNQPQHF